This T cell receptor beta chain was captured in a study of blood T cell repertoires in COVID-19. V trimming: 4 bases; J trimming: 4 bases; junction bases outside the gene matches: 16. In germline, CDR1 is ENHRY, CDR2 SYGVKD. The CDR3 totals 19 residues. The method was immunoSEQ multiplex PCR; TCRdb's version includes in-frame clones alone and lacks a portion of them. The sample lists roughly 60,000 clones; around 90% were seen once. The rearrangement links TRBV10-3 to TRBJ2-1; 10 nucleotides align to TRBD2. The receptor was isolated from a man aged 35 to 55 with COVID-19, enrolled during active disease. Sequencing was carried out using peripheral blood. The CDR3 loop is CAISASGKREGRGYNEQFF. CDR3 DNA: TGTGCCATCAGTGCCTCCGGGAAGCGGGAGGGCCGGGGGTACAATGAGCAGTTCTTC.